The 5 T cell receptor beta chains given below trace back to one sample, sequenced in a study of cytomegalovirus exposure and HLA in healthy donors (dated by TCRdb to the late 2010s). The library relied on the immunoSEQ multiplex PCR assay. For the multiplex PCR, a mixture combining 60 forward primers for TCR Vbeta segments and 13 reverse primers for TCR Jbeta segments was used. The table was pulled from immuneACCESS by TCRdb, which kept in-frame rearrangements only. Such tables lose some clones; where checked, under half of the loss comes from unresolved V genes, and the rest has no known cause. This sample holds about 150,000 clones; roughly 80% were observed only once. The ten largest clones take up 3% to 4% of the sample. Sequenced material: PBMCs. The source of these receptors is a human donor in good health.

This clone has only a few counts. The CDR3 is CATKPRDSVSYEQYF. The CDR3 DNA reads TGTGCCACTAAACCCCGGGACAGCGTCTCCTACGAGCAGTACTTC. The gene calls are TRBV19 and TRBJ2-7; 7 bases match TRBD1. The CDR3 spans 15 residues. The V gene's germline CDR1 is LNHDA and CDR2 SQIVND (reference sequence). Trimming removed 10 bases from V and 0 bases from J; junction bases left unmatched: 12.

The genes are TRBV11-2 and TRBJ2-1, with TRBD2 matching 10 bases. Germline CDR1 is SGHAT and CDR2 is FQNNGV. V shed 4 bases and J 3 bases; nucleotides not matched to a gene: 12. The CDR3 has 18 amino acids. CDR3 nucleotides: TGTGCCAGCAGCTCCCCAACCGGACTAGCGGAACACTACAATGAGCAGTTCTTC. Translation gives CASSSPTGLAEHYNEQFF.

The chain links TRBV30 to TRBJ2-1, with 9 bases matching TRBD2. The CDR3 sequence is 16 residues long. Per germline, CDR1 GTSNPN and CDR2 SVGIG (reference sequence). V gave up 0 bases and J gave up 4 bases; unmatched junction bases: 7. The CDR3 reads CAWSVLSAGGYNEQFF. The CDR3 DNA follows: TGTGCCTGGAGTGTACTTTCCGCGGGGGGGTACAATGAGCAGTTCTTC.

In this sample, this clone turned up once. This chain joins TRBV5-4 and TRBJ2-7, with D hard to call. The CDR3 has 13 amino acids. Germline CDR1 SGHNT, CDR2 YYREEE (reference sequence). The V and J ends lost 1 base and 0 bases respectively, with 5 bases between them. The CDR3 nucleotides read TGTGCCAGCAGCTTGAGAGACTCCTACGAGCAGTACTTC. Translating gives CASSLRDSYEQYF.

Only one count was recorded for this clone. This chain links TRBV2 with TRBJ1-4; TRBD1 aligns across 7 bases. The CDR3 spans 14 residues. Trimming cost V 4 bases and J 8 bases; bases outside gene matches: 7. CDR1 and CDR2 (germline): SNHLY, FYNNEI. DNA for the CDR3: TGTGCCAGCAGTGTGGACAGGTCGGGAGAAAAACTGTTTTTT. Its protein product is CASSVDRSGEKLFF.